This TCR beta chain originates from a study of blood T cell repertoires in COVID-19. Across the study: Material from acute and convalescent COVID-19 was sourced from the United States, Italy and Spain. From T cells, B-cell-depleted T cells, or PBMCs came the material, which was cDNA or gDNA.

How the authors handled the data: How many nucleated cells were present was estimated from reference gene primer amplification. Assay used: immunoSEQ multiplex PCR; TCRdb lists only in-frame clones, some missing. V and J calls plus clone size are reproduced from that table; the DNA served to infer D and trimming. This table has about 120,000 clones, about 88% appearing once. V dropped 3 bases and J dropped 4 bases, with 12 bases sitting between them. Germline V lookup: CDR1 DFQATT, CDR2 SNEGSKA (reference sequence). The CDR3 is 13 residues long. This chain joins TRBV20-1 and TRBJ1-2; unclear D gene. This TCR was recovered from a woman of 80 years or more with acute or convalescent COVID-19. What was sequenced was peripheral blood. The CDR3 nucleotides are TGCAGTGCTAGTATCGAGGGAGGCTATGGCTACACCTTC. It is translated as CSASIEGGYGYTF.